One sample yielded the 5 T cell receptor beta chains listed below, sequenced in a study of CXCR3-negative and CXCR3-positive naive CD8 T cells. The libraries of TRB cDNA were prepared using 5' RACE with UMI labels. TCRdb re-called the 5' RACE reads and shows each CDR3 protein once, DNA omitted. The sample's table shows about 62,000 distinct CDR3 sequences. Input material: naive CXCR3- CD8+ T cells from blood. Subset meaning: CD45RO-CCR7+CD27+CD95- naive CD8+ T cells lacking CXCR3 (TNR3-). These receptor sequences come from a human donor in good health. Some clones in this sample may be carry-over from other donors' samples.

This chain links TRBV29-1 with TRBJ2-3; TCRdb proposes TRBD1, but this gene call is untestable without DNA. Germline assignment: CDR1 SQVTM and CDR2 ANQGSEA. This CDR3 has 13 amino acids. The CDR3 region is CSVEGQFTDTQYF.

The CDR3 is CSARGGSYNEQFF. The gene calls are TRBV29-1 and TRBJ2-1; TCRdb returns TRBD2, unconfirmable since there is no DNA. CDR1 SQVTM and CDR2 ANQGSEA come from the germline V gene. This CDR3 has 13 residues.

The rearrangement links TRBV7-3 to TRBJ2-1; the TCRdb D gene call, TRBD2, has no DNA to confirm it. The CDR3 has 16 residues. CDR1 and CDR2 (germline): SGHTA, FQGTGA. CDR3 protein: CASSLEAGGGYNEQFF.

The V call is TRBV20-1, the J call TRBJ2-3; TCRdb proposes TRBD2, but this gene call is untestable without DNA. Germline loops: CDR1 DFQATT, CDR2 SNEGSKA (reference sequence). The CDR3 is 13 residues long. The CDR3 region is CSAGNGEADTQYF.

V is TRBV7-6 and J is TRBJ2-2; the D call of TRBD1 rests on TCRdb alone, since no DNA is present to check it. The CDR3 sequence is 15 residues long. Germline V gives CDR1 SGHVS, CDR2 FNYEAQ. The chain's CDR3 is CASTLAGGAPGELFF.